What follows is one T cell receptor beta chain and its context. Its specificity is not known. The CDR3 is 16 residues long. Germline lookup yields CDR1 SGHKS and CDR2 YYEKEE (reference sequence). Trimming removed 0 bases from V and 0 bases from J, with 10 bases in between. The sample is drawn from a study of a mutant IDH1 vaccine in newly diagnosed glioma. Described time point: week 47, end of study. Topical imiquimod accompanied each vaccine dose, which consisted of 300 ug of mutant IDH1 20-mer peptide. Clones were sequenced by immunoSEQ multiplex PCR, and TCRdb holds only the in-frame ones, with some missing. The repertoire includes approximately 50,000 clones, 70% to 85% of them detected once, and 4% to 5.5% sits in the top ten.

The sequence came from a middle-aged woman with glioma. Some clones in this sample may be carry-over from other donors' samples. V usage is TRBV5-5 and J usage is TRBJ1-3; D remains unclear. The material sequenced was PBMCs, taken from a glioma patient whose treatment included an IDH1 peptide vaccine. CDR3 sequence (DNA): TGTGCCAGCAGCTTGGTTGCCGGCCGCTCTGGAAACACCATATATTTT. Translation gives CASSLVAGRSGNTIYF.